This T cell receptor beta chain emerged from a study of T cell responses to AZD1222 COVID-19 vaccine. Repertoires were generated with immunoSEQ multiplex PCR, while TCRdb's copy carries only in-frame clones and drops some. The sample contains about 28,000 clones, around 86% of which appear only once. This CDR3 is built from 15 residues. With 3 bases removed from V and 6 bases from J, the gap between germline ends came to 15 bases. Germline CDR1 reads LNHDA; CDR2 reads SQIVND (reference sequence). This rearrangement joins TRBV19 to TRBJ2-1, with D perhaps matching TRBD2 (6 bases). The source material was peripheral blood, sampled on day 0 of AZD1222 vaccination. The receptor's source is an adult in good health. The CDR3 loop reads CASSMIAGPRNEQFF. The CDR3 nucleotides read TGTGCCAGTAGTATGATTGCGGGACCCCGCAATGAGCAGTTCTTC.